These 2 T cell receptor beta chains were sequenced from one sample in a study of CD8 T cells in Susac syndrome. RNA totalling about 0.45 to 1 ug underwent reverse transcription with random hexamers. TCRdb independently ran MiXCR on the immunoSEQ multiplex PCR reads; one entry per CDR3 protein. This sample has 300,000 to 350,000 distinct CDR3 sequences, with 90% to 95% found just once. Sequencing used CD4+ T cells from PBMCs. The receptors here all came from a human donor with multiple sclerosis.

The J gene is TRBJ2-3, the V gene TRBV3-1; TRBD2 matches at 8 bases. This CDR3 is 15 amino acids long. Germline CDR1 reads LGHDT; CDR2 reads YNNKEL (reference sequence). The junction had 8 bases not matched to a gene; V was cut back by 6 bases and J by 3 bases. As DNA, the CDR3 is TGTGCCAGCAGTCAACAGCGGGAGTGGACAGATACGCAGTATTTT. Protein sequence: CASSQQREWTDTQYF.

This rearrangement joins TRBV20-1 to TRBJ1-5; TRBD1 agrees at 9 bases. CDR1 and CDR2 (germline): DFQATT, SNEGSKA (reference sequence). The CDR3 runs to 14 residues. Trimming cost V 6 bases and J 9 bases; bases outside gene matches: 12. CDR3 region: CSAPKGQGKGPQHF. CDR3 nucleotide sequence: TGCAGTGCCCCGAAGGGACAGGGTAAAGGGCCCCAGCATTTT.